One and the same sample provided the 13 T cell receptor beta chains below, sequenced in a study of long-term antiretroviral therapy in people with HIV. Sequencing used immunoSEQ v3.0 at survey level. Clones were sequenced by immunoSEQ multiplex PCR, and TCRdb holds only the in-frame ones, with some missing. The sample holds 9,000 to 13,000 clones; approximately 90% are singletons and the top ten take about 20%. The input for sequencing was unsorted PBMCs, taken 0.2 years before starting antiretroviral therapy. These receptors were collected from a middle-aged woman with HIV.

The J gene is TRBJ2-1, the V gene TRBV7-2; D remains unclear. V lost 1 base, J lost 5 bases, and 9 bases lay in between. This CDR3 is 14 amino acids long. Germline CDR1 SGHTA, CDR2 FQGNSA. The CDR3 loop reads CASSLGQSHNEQFF. CDR3 bases: TGTGCCAGCAGCTTAGGCCAGAGTCACAATGAGCAGTTCTTC.

The rearrangement links TRBV6-1 to TRBJ1-2; possibly TRBD1 for D (5 bases). The V and J ends lost 4 bases and 0 bases respectively, with 12 bases between them. The CDR3 sequence is 15 residues long. Germline CDR1 reads MNHNS; CDR2 reads SASEGT. CDR3 in amino acids: CASSVRGRTNYGYTF. The CDR3 bases are TGTGCCAGCAGTGTGAGGGGCAGAACTAACTATGGCTACACCTTC.

The rearrangement joins TRBV10-1 to TRBJ1-3; no definite D call. The V and J ends lost 4 bases and 2 bases respectively, with 6 bases between them. The germline V gene encodes CDR1 WNHNN and CDR2 SYGVQD (reference sequence). The CDR3 runs 13 residues. Here the CDR3 DNA reads TGCGCCAGCAGTGCCCGTACTGGAAACACCATATATTTT. It codes for CASSARTGNTIYF.

This chain uses TRBV19 with TRBJ2-3; 14 nucleotides agree with TRBD2. Germline lookup yields CDR1 LNHDA and CDR2 SQIVND (reference sequence). This CDR3 contains 18 residues. The junction had 12 bases not matched to a gene; V was cut back by 9 bases and J by 1 base. The CDR3 DNA follows: TGTGCCAGCGGGGGGACTAGCGGGGGATCCCAAGGCACAGATACGCAGTATTTT. This codes for CASGGTSGGSQGTDTQYF.

The gene calls are TRBV7-2 and TRBJ2-1, with D perhaps TRBD2 (6 bases). The V end was cut by 2 bases, the J end by 12 bases, with 23 bases between. Germline V gene sequence: CDR1 SGHTA, CDR2 FQGNSA. The CDR3 length is 16 residues. The chain's CDR3 is CASSLLSIGGIVRQFF. The CDR3 DNA is TGTGCCAGCAGCTTACTTAGTATCGGGGGAATAGTAAGGCAGTTCTTC.

This clone was recorded a few times. The genes are TRBV4-1 and TRBJ1-5; TRBD1 aligns across 8 bases. This CDR3 has 15 residues. Trimming took 3 bases from V and 7 from J; bases not matched to a gene: 8. Germline values: CDR1 MGHRA, CDR2 YSYEKL. In DNA, the CDR3 is TGCGCCAGCAGCCAGCAACAGGGGGTCGGGCAGCCCCAGCATTTT. It encodes CASSQQQGVGQPQHF.

V and J are TRBV29-1 and TRBJ2-7; 8 positions match TRBD1. Per the germline V gene, CDR1 is SQVTM and CDR2 is ANQGSEA. Losses at the gene ends were 4 bases for V and 3 bases for J; bases not matched to a gene: 2. The CDR3 consists of 12 residues. The CDR3 sequence: CSVATGGYEQYF. The CDR3 nucleotides read TGCAGCGTTGCTACAGGGGGCTACGAGCAGTACTTC.

The J gene is TRBJ2-3, the V gene TRBV7-9; maybe TRBD1 (6 bases). The CDR3 is made up of 15 amino acids. Germline V gene lookup returns CDR1 SEHNR and CDR2 FQNEAQ (reference sequence). Deletions cut 5 bases from V and 8 bases from J, with 20 bases between. The CDR3 is CASSPLEILGGTQYF. CDR3 DNA: TGTGCCAGCAGCCCCCTCGAGATACTAGGGGGTACGCAGTATTTT.

Within the sample, this clone is hyperexpanded. The V call is TRBV10-3, the J call TRBJ1-1, with 9 bases matching TRBD1. The CDR3 spans 14 residues. Germline CDR1 is ENHRY and CDR2 is SYGVKD. The trim removed 11 bases at V and 2 bases at J, leaving 9 bases unmatched. The CDR3 here is CASTGGPLNTEAFF. Written as DNA, the CDR3 is TGTGCCTCAACAGGGGGCCCCCTTAACACTGAAGCTTTCTTT.

V is TRBV18 and J is TRBJ2-6, with 7 bases matching TRBD2. Trimming at V came to 4 bases and at J to 0 bases, leaving 12 bases not matched to a gene. CDR1 is KGHSH, CDR2 LQKENI, per germline. The CDR3 extends over 19 amino acids. The CDR3 sequence is CASSQWRRDYNSGANVLTF. The DNA for the CDR3 is TGTGCCAGCTCACAGTGGAGACGGGACTATAACTCTGGGGCCAACGTCCTGACTTTC. Full variable domain (remainder filled in from reference TRBV18 and TRBJ2-6): NAGVMQNPRHLVRRRGQEARLRCSPMKGHSHVYWYRQLPEEGLKFMVYLQKENIIDESGMPKERFSAEFPKEGPSILRIQQVVRGDSAAYFCASSQWRRDYNSGANVLTFGAGSRLTVL.

This clone was seen once. The chain is built from TRBV5-1 and TRBJ1-3; the D is unclear. The CDR3 loop spans 17 amino acids. V lost 4 bases to trimming and J lost 0 bases, with 17 bases between them. Germline CDR1 reads SGHRS; CDR2 reads YFSETQ. The DNA for the CDR3 is TGCGCCAGCAGCCAAGCTGGCACGGCCTTCTCTGGAAACACCATATATTTT. This encodes CASSQAGTAFSGNTIYF.

This sequence joins TRBV11-2 and TRBJ1-4; a possible D gene is TRBD1 (5 bases). The length of the CDR3 is 15 residues. Germline V gives CDR1 SGHAT, CDR2 FQNNGV. Deletions cut 1 base from V and 2 bases from J, with 8 bases between. The CDR3 loop is CASSLVGGTNEKLFF. The DNA for the CDR3 is TGTGCCAGCAGCTTAGTTGGGGGGACTAATGAAAAACTGTTTTTT.

The genes are TRBV6-1 and TRBJ1-5; D gene unclear. V lost 2 bases to trimming and J lost 2 bases, with 7 bases between them. CDR1 and CDR2 from the germline V gene are MNHNS and SASEGT. There are 14 residues in the CDR3. The CDR3 sequence is CASSETRGNQPQHF. The CDR3 DNA is TGTGCCAGCAGTGAAACTAGGGGCAATCAGCCCCAGCATTTT.